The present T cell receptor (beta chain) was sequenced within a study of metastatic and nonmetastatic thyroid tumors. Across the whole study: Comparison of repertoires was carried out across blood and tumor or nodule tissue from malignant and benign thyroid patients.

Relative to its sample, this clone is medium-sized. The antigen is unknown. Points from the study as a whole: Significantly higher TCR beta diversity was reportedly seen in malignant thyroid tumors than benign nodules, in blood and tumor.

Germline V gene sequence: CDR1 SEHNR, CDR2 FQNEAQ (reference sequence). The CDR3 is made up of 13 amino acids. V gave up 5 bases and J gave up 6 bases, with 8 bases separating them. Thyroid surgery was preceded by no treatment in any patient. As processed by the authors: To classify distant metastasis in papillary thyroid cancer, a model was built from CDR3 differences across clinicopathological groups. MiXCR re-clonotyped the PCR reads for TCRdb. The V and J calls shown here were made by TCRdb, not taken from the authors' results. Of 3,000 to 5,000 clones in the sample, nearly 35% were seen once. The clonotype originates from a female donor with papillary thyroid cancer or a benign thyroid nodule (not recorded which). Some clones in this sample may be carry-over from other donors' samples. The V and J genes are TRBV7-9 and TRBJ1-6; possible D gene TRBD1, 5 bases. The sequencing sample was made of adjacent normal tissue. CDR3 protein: CASSIDSNSPLHF. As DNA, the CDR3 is TGTGCCAGCAGCATAGACAGTAATTCACCCCTCCACTTT.